What follows are 26 T cell receptor beta chains derived from one specimen sequenced in a study of T-cell memory formation after mild COVID-19. TCRdb itself ran the 5' RACE reads through MiXCR, one entry per CDR3 protein. The sample has more than 300,000 distinct CDR3 sequences; roughly 19% are singletons. The sequenced material came from PBMCs or a T cell subset sorted from them (not recorded which). The receptors derive from a man between 18 and 29 years old who had mild COVID-19 (a few samples of this study predate the infection). Cell type and time point are not known.

This clonotype occurred a few times. The chain couples TRBV5-1 to TRBJ2-7; D remains ambiguous. This CDR3 has 14 amino acids. Trimming stripped 0 bases from V and 3 bases from J, with 10 bases between. Germline CDR1 is SGHRS and CDR2 is YFSETQ. As DNA, the CDR3 is TGCGCCAGCAGCTTGGTGTTAGGTGACTACGAGCAGTACTTC. It encodes CASSLVLGDYEQYF.

This clonotype came up a few times. The rearrangement links TRBV5-1 to TRBJ1-1; unclear D gene. This CDR3 has 15 residues. The V and J ends lost 0 bases and 2 bases respectively, with 11 bases between them. From germline, CDR1 is SGHRS and CDR2 YFSETQ. The CDR3 sequence: CASSLAEGLNTEAFF. The CDR3, as DNA: TGCGCCAGCAGCTTGGCCGAGGGTTTAAACACTGAAGCTTTCTTT. Based on the CDR3 plus reference TRBV5-1 and TRBJ1-1, the full variable domain is KAGVTQTPRYLIKTRGQQVTLSCSPISGHRSVSWYQQTPGQGLQFLFEYFSETQRNKGNFPGRFSGRQFSNSRSEMNVSTLELGDSALYLCASSLAEGLNTEAFFGQGTRLTVV.

The gene calls are TRBV12-3 or TRBV12-4 and TRBJ1-2; no clear D. This CDR3 spans 17 amino acids. Trimming removed 8 bases at V and 0 bases at J, with 22 bases between. The CDR3 bases are TGTGCCAGCCGACCTCGTAGGGTCAGCAGGACTAACTATGGCTACACCTTC. This gives the protein CASRPRRVSRTNYGYTF.

V gene TRBV11-2 combines with J gene TRBJ1-4; D remains ambiguous. The CDR3 totals 14 residues. V gave up 5 bases and J gave up 8 bases, with 15 bases separating them. Germline V gene lookup returns CDR1 SGHAT and CDR2 FQNNGV. The CDR3 protein is CASSLGQVQEKLFF. CDR3 in DNA: TGTGCCAGCAGCCTGGGCCAGGTCCAAGAAAAACTGTTTTTT.

This clonotype has only a few counts. The rearrangement uses TRBV5-1 and TRBJ2-7, with D perhaps TRBD1 or TRBD2 (5 bases each). Germline V gene data show CDR1 as SGHRS and CDR2 as YFSETQ. The CDR3 has 14 amino acids. V was cut by 2 bases and J by 6 bases, with 15 bases left in between. The CDR3 is CASSFSGSGGEQYV. In DNA form, the CDR3 reads TGCGCCAGCAGCTTCTCCGGGTCTGGGGGCGAGCAGTACGTC.

This clonotype has just a few counts. The chain recombines TRBV7-6 with TRBJ2-2, with 7 bases fitting TRBD2. The CDR3 consists of 16 residues. The germline CDR1 and CDR2 sequences are SGHVS and FNYEAQ. Unmatched junction bases numbered 3, after V lost 2 bases and J lost 0 bases. The CDR3 bases are TGTGCCAGCAGCTTACCGGGACTAACGAACACCGGGGAGCTGTTTTTT. Translated, it gives CASSLPGLTNTGELFF.

The rearrangement uses TRBV19 and TRBJ1-6, with a possible D match to TRBD1 (5 bases). The CDR3 runs to 14 residues. CDR1 and CDR2 (germline): LNHDA, SQIVND (reference sequence). Trimming cost V 5 bases and J 7 bases, with 12 bases left between them. CDR3 sequence (DNA): TGTGCCAGTAGTTTCGGGGGGAACAATTCACCCCTCCACTTT. Its translation is CASSFGGNNSPLHF.

This rearrangement joins TRBV10-3 to TRBJ2-3; 14 bases map to TRBD2. Germline V gives CDR1 ENHRY, CDR2 SYGVKD. CDR3 length equals 16 residues. V lost 5 bases and J lost 5; bases outside the gene matches: 6. The CDR3 sequence: CAISRLAGGPEDTQYF. CDR3 bases: TGTGCCATCAGTAGACTAGCGGGGGGGCCCGAAGATACGCAGTATTTT.

The chain has TRBV20-1 and TRBJ2-1, with TRBD1 matching 10 bases. CDR1 DFQATT and CDR2 SNEGSKA come from the germline V gene (reference sequence). CDR3 length: 13 amino acids. With V trimmed by 5 bases and J by 8 bases, 6 bases remained unmatched. Here the CDR3 reads CSADRDRGDEQFF. DNA of the CDR3: TGCAGTGCTGATCGGGACAGGGGCGATGAGCAGTTCTTC.

This chain links TRBV7-9 with TRBJ2-5; 10 bases line up with TRBD1. V shed 6 bases and J 3 bases; nucleotides not matched to a gene: 4. The CDR3 loop spans 14 amino acids. Germline-derived CDR1 and CDR2 are SEHNR and FQNEAQ (reference sequence). The CDR3 spells CASRTGTGEETQYF. CDR3 nucleotides: TGTGCCAGCAGAACCGGGACAGGGGAAGAGACCCAGTACTTC.

CDR3 in amino acids: CASSQDMGAPETQYF. Here the CDR3 DNA reads TGTGCCAGCAGCCAAGATATGGGGGCTCCAGAGACCCAGTACTTC. V gene TRBV4-2 combines with J gene TRBJ2-5; D is possibly TRBD1 (6 bases). CDR3 length equals 15 residues. V was pared by 0 bases and J by 4 bases, with 12 bases between. Germline CDR1 and CDR2: LGHNA and YNFKEQ.

The V call is TRBV7-3, the J call TRBJ2-2; 7 bases align to TRBD2. Trimming at V came to 4 bases and at J to 4 bases, leaving 9 bases not matched to a gene. Germline V lookup: CDR1 SGHTA, CDR2 FQGTGA. This CDR3 spans 16 amino acids. The CDR3 reads CASSSQSGVSTGELFF. As DNA, the CDR3 is TGTGCCAGCAGCTCTCAAAGCGGGGTTAGCACCGGGGAGCTGTTTTTT.

This clonotype turned up a few times. This chain links TRBV2 with TRBJ2-5, with 8 bases that match TRBD1. In germline, CDR1 is SNHLY, CDR2 FYNNEI. The CDR3 contains 13 residues. Trimming at V came to 6 bases and at J to 5 bases, leaving 5 bases not matched to a gene. The CDR3 DNA reads TGTGCCAGCAGGCAGGGGGCGACGGAGACCCAGTACTTC. Its protein product is CASRQGATETQYF.

This CDR3 is CATSDPQTGYGYTF. The CDR3, as DNA: TGTGCCACCAGTGATCCCCAGACAGGTTATGGCTACACCTTC. The V call is TRBV24-1, the J call TRBJ1-2; D is possibly TRBD1 (6 bases). The V gene lost 3 bases and the J gene lost 5 bases, with 12 bases spanning the gap. This CDR3 is built from 14 residues. Germline V CDR1 and CDR2: KGHDR, SFDVKD.

This chain joins TRBV7-9 and TRBJ1-4; TRBD1 might be the D (5 bases). This CDR3 has 14 residues. Germline V gives CDR1 SEHNR, CDR2 FQNEAQ (reference sequence). Trimming stripped 3 bases from V and 4 bases from J, with 9 bases between. In DNA, the CDR3 is TGTGCCAGCAGCTTCCGACAGATTAATGAAAAACTGTTTTTT. It is translated as CASSFRQINEKLFF. Using reference TRBV7-9 and TRBJ1-4 for the parts outside the CDR3, the full variable domain is DTGVSQNPRHKITKRGQNVTFRCDPISEHNRLYWYRQTLGQGPEFLTYFQNEAQLEKSRLLSDRFSAERPKGSFSTLEIQRTEQGDSAMYLCASSFRQINEKLFFGSGTQLSVL.

The chain joins TRBV12-3 or TRBV12-4 to TRBJ2-7; TRBD2 agrees at 12 bases. CDR3 size: 14 residues. The J segment lost 3 bases and the V segment lost 6 bases, leaving 3 bases of the junction unmatched. As DNA, the CDR3 is TGTGCCAGCAGCTCTAGCGGGGGGGACTACGAGCAGTACTTC. Its translation: CASSSSGGDYEQYF.

The CDR3 bases are TGTGCCAGCAGCCAGACAGTGGATACGCAGTATTTT. It translates to CASSQTVDTQYF. This sequence joins TRBV7-2 and TRBJ2-3, with a possible D match to TRBD1 (5 bases). V lost 5 bases and J 6 bases, leaving 9 bases between the germline ends. This CDR3 spans 12 amino acids. Germline assignment: CDR1 SGHTA and CDR2 FQGNSA.

This clonotype was recorded at least ten times. This chain joins TRBV6-5 and TRBJ2-3; 8 bases line up with TRBD2. Germline lookup yields CDR1 MNHEY and CDR2 SVGAGI. The CDR3 length is 17 residues. V lost 5 bases, J lost 1 base, and 11 bases stayed unmatched. The CDR3 loop is CASSRPLGAGGTDTQYF. The CDR3 DNA reads TGTGCCAGCAGTCGTCCCCTGGGAGCGGGGGGCACAGATACGCAGTATTTT.

This clonotype was detected only a few times. This chain links TRBV7-2 with TRBJ1-2; weak D call: TRBD1 (5 bases). Trimming stripped 1 base from V and 4 bases from J, with 10 bases between. Germline V gene data show CDR1 as SGHTA and CDR2 as FQGNSA. This CDR3 is 14 amino acids long. This CDR3 is CASSLVPGTYGYTF. CDR3 in DNA: TGTGCCAGCAGCTTAGTACCAGGGACCTATGGCTACACCTTC.

This clonotype was detected ten times or more. This chain joins TRBV19 and TRBJ2-2, with D possibly matching TRBD1 (6 bases). Germline CDR1 LNHDA, CDR2 SQIVND (reference sequence). CDR3 length equals 12 residues. Trimming removed 8 bases from V and 4 bases from J, with 8 bases in between. CDR3 DNA sequence: TGTGCCAGTTGGACAGCCACCGGGGAGCTGTTTTTT. Its translation is CASWTATGELFF.

DNA of the CDR3: TGTGCCAGTAAGGAGCGGGGGGCTTACAATGAGCAGTTCTTC. Translated, it gives CASKERGAYNEQFF. The V call is TRBV19, the J call TRBJ2-1; 9 bases map to TRBD2. This CDR3 is built from 14 residues. The junction had 5 bases not matched to a gene; V was cut back by 7 bases and J by 4 bases. Germline V gives CDR1 LNHDA, CDR2 SQIVND (reference sequence).

This clonotype occurred a few times. This chain links TRBV29-1 with TRBJ2-4, with D perhaps given as TRBD1 or TRBD2 (5 bases each). The CDR3 covers 13 residues. Per the germline V gene, CDR1 is SQVTM and CDR2 is ANQGSEA. Trimming removed 6 bases from V and 7 bases from J, with 16 bases in between. The CDR3 nucleotides are TGCAGCGTCAGGGAGCTCACCCCTAACATTCAGTACTTC. Its protein product is CSVRELTPNIQYF.

V usage is TRBV29-1 and J usage is TRBJ2-7, with no clear D. V was clipped by 1 base and J by 0 bases, with 10 bases between them. Germline V gene sequence: CDR1 SQVTM, CDR2 ANQGSEA. This CDR3 contains 14 residues. The CDR3 region is CSVEVPLSSYEQYV. The CDR3 DNA reads TGCAGCGTTGAAGTGCCTCTGAGCTCCTACGAGCAGTACGTC.

The genes are TRBV5-6 and TRBJ1-2; tentative D call: TRBD1 (5 bases). This CDR3 is built from 16 residues. In germline, CDR1 is SGHDT, CDR2 YYEEEE. V was cut by 0 bases and J by 4 bases, with 16 bases left in between. CDR3 loop: CASSLGPGDGGYGYTF. The CDR3 nucleotides are TGTGCCAGCAGCTTGGGGCCCGGAGATGGGGGCTATGGCTACACCTTC.

This chain connects TRBV7-9 to TRBJ1-2; 8 nucleotides line up with TRBD1. Germline V CDR1 and CDR2: SEHNR, FQNEAQ (reference sequence). V gave up 3 bases and J gave up 8 bases; unmatched junction bases: 5. This CDR3 contains 13 residues. The chain's CDR3 is CASSLTGEDGYTF. Here the CDR3 DNA reads TGTGCCAGCAGCTTGACAGGGGAAGACGGCTACACCTTC.

The V and J genes are TRBV9 and TRBJ1-1; D unclear. Trimming stripped 3 bases from V and 5 bases from J, with 11 bases between. Per the germline V gene, CDR1 is SGDLS and CDR2 is YYNGEE. The CDR3 consists of 13 residues. This chain's CDR3 is CASSAHGWTEAFF. Written as DNA, the CDR3 is TGTGCCAGCAGCGCTCATGGTTGGACTGAAGCTTTCTTT.